The entry below describes one T cell receptor (beta chain). CDR1 and CDR2 from the germline V gene are LGHDT and YNNKEL (reference sequence). The CDR3 runs to 16 residues. V was shortened by 0 bases and J by 4 bases, with 13 bases between the two germline ends. The data were obtained in a study of control samples from healthy donors and cancer patients. The protocol was immunoSEQ multiplex PCR, while the TCRdb copy is restricted to in-frame clones and leaves out a portion. The profile shows some 34,000 clones, approximately 93% of them singletons. V is TRBV3-1 (or the pseudogene TRBV3-2) and J is TRBJ1-5, with a weak D call TRBD1 (5 bases). The sequence was collected from a man aged 35 to 55 with colorectal cancer. The sequenced sample was PBMCs. CDR3 nucleotides: TGTGCCAGCAGCCAAGAAGCCCCCAGGGCTAATCAGCCCCAGCATTTT. Residues: CASSQEAPRANQPQHF.